Listed below are T cell receptor beta chains from one sample, sequenced in a study of cytomegalovirus exposure and HLA in healthy donors. Only in-frame clones appear in the TCRdb table, and some are missing; sequencing was by immunoSEQ multiplex PCR. The table has some 250,000 clones, around 90% seen once. Material: PBMCs. These receptors were collected from a woman aged 18-29 years in good health and CMV-seronegative. The CDR3 runs from the conserved cysteine through the conserved F or W.

V gene	CDR3 protein
TRBV18	CASSPPQRVSPLHF
TRBV19	CASSETSGGTDTQYF
TRBV4-3	CASSQDLVGADIYQPQHF
TRBV29-1	CSVEGGSAYYGYTF
TRBV5-4	CASSVNSGSDTQYF
TRBV7-3	CASSLLAGGSTDTQYF
TRBV7-8	CASSLALLQETQYF
TRBV18	CASSTLFSLDIRYGYTF
TRBV28	CASSFLGQMSSYNSPLHF
TRBV5-1	CASSSGTIRVTEAFF
TRBV9	CASSVVQNTGELFF
TRBV6-9	CASSMGTSDQETQYF
TRBV25-1	CARGTGSLIGRAKNIQYF
TRBV27	CASSLFVGQLDGYTF
TRBV7-9	CASSVFATGSAYGYTF
TRBV28	CASSLTGGAENTEAFF
TRBV28	CASSGTGILEQYF
TRBV6-4	CASSQTSGGPDEQFF
TRBV2	CASRLTGSAYEQYF
TRBV28	CASSFPQGKGYGYTF
TRBV5-6	CASRWATNTGELFF
TRBV27	CATRLMRGAELGNIQYF
TRBV27	CASSLSKGLALTDTQYF
TRBV6-5	CASRMGLAGTYEQYF
TRBV28	CASSLKIDRLSYEQYF
TRBV9	CASSANSGEVADTQYF
TRBV19	CASRGQGNEQFF
TRBV19	CASRDRGRPQETQYF
TRBV25-1	CASSERTGIRGYTF
TRBV13	CASSLNRRTNEQFF
TRBV19	CASSISGGDYNEQFF
TRBV29-1	CSVADTLNTEAFF
TRBV11-2	CASKIRTGGADTQYF
TRBV5-5	CASSFGIHRVNYGYTF
TRBV11-2	CASSLPGTGLYEQYF
TRBV30	CAWSVAVRTEQYF
TRBV28	CASSPISIRNQPQHF
TRBV25-1	CASSEDRVTDTQYF
TRBV4-1	CASSQEDRGGDTQYF
TRBV4-3	CASSQGGVPGTDTQYF
TRBV5-4	CASSLWGGSHNEQFF
TRBV7-3	CASSLLGGSDSPLHF
TRBV4-1	CASSPTARAEAFF
TRBV19	CASSILRGWNTEAFF
TRBV18	CASSPRQEDGYTF
TRBV28	CASSNGVTQGNEQFF
TRBV28	CASRIAGGKSSTDTQYF
TRBV18	CASSLNREMTEAFF
TRBV19	CASHASGLLFSPLHF
TRBV28	CASSSPRLTGTNQPQHF
TRBV28	CASSPPGGLNTEAFF
TRBV18	CASSPGQGFGYTF
TRBV11-2	CASSLLATGGYGYTF